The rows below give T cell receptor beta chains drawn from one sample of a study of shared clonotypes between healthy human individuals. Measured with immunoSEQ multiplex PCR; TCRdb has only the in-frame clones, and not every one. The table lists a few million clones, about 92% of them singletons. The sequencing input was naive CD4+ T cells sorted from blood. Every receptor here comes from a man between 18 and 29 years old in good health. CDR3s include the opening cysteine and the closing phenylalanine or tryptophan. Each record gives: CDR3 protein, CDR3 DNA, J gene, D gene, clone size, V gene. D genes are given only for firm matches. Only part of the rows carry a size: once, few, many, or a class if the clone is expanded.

CASRGGYSYNEQFF	TGTGCCAGCAGGGGGGGCTACTCCTACAATGAGCAGTTCTTC	TRBJ2-1	NA	NA	TRBV11-2
CASTTISKADTQYF	TGTGCCAGCACGACTATTAGTAAAGCAGATACGCAGTATTTT	TRBJ2-3	NA	NA	TRBV2
CASGEIGQGNEKLFF	TGTGCCAGCGGGGAGATCGGACAGGGGAATGAAAAACTGTTTTTT	TRBJ1-4	TRBD1	NA	TRBV6-4
CSATGTSLNEQFF	TGCAGCGCGACCGGGACTAGTCTCAATGAGCAGTTCTTC	TRBJ2-1	TRBD2	NA	TRBV29-1
CASKEGGRAETQYF	TGTGCCAGTAAGGAGGGGGGCAGGGCGGAGACCCAGTACTTC	TRBJ2-5	NA	NA	TRBV19
CASSPGGTGGSEQYF	TGTGCCAGCAGCCCCGGAGGGACAGGGGGCAGCGAGCAGTACTTC	TRBJ2-7	TRBD1	NA	TRBV7-2
CASSSPSGATQYF	TGTGCCAGCAGCTCTCCTAGCGGAGCCACGCAGTATTTT	TRBJ2-3	NA	NA	TRBV21-1
CAIQDEGANSPLHF	TGTGCCATCCAAGACGAGGGGGCAAATTCACCCCTCCACTTT	TRBJ1-6	TRBD1	NA	TRBV10-3
CASSPRGTEAFF	TGTGCCAGCAGCCCTAGGGGTACTGAAGCTTTCTTT	TRBJ1-1	NA	NA	TRBV5-5
CAWRPGGSYNSPLHF	TGTGCCTGGAGACCGGGGGGCTCCTATAATTCACCCCTCCACTTT	TRBJ1-6	NA	NA	TRBV30
CASMLVLAGGYKNIQYF	TGTGCCAGCATGCTAGTACTAGCGGGAGGTTACAAAAACATTCAGTACTTC	TRBJ2-4	TRBD2	NA	TRBV2
CASGLLVSGGGSWETQYF	TGTGCTAGTGGTTTGTTAGTTAGCGGGGGGGGCTCGTGGGAGACCCAGTACTTC	TRBJ2-5	TRBD2	NA	TRBV12-5
CASRAGTANTEAFF	TGTGCCAGCAGAGCCGGGACAGCGAACACTGAAGCTTTCTTT	TRBJ1-1	TRBD1	NA	TRBV7-9
CAWKQGAQSPYF	TGTGCCTGGAAACAGGGGGCGCAAAGTCCGTACTTC	TRBJ2-7	TRBD1	NA	TRBV30
CASSTRTSGSFNEQFF	TGTGCCAGCAGCACTCGGACTAGCGGGAGTTTCAATGAGCAGTTCTTC	TRBJ2-1	TRBD2	NA	TRBV9
CASSVNREAPLHF	TGTGCCAGCAGCGTCAACAGGGAAGCACCCCTCCACTTT	TRBJ1-6	NA	NA	TRBV7-3
CASSLLPSGREAEQYF	TGTGCCAGCTCTCTCCTCCCCAGCGGGAGAGAGGCCGAGCAGTACTTC	TRBJ2-7	TRBD2	NA	TRBV18
CAWSVVGSASGYTF	TGTGCCTGGAGTGTTGTGGGTTCGGCGAGTGGCTACACCTTC	TRBJ1-2	NA	NA	TRBV30
CASSSGQGVDQPQHF	TGTGCCAGCAGCTCTGGACAGGGGGTAGATCAGCCCCAGCATTTT	TRBJ1-5	TRBD1	NA	TRBV7-2
CASSRSGGNSYEQYF	TGTGCCAGCAGTAGAAGCGGGGGCAACTCCTACGAGCAGTACTTC	TRBJ2-7	TRBD2	NA	TRBV6-6
CASSEREGYTF	TGTGCCAGCAGTGAAAGGGAAGGCTACACCTTC	TRBJ1-2	NA	once	TRBV6-1
CSVDWGAGTEAFF	TGCAGCGTTGACTGGGGGGCGGGAACTGAAGCTTTCTTT	TRBJ1-1	NA	once	TRBV29-1
CASSIGPLAWGVAEAFF	TGTGCCAGTAGTATAGGGCCCTTAGCGTGGGGAGTCGCTGAAGCTTTCTTT	TRBJ1-1	NA	NA	TRBV19
CASSQLGGDSNQPQHF	TGCGCCAGCAGCCAACTCGGGGGGGACAGCAATCAGCCCCAGCATTTT	TRBJ1-5	NA	NA	TRBV4-1
CASSPPIGDGYGYTF	TGTGCCAGCTCACCACCGATTGGAGATGGCTATGGCTACACCTTC	TRBJ1-2	NA	NA	TRBV18
CASSWDRGHEQYF	TGTGCCAGCAGTTGGGACAGGGGCCACGAGCAGTACTTC	TRBJ2-7	TRBD1	NA	TRBV6-6
CASSTRAGRNYGYTF	TGTGCCAGCAGTACCAGGGCGGGGAGAAACTATGGCTACACCTTC	TRBJ1-2	NA	once	TRBV27
CASSTRETQYF	TGTGCCAGCAGCACGAGGGAGACCCAGTACTTC	TRBJ2-5	NA	NA	TRBV7-9
CASSLAGYSNQPQHF	TGTGCCAGCAGCTTGGCGGGTTATAGCAATCAGCCCCAGCATTTT	TRBJ1-5	NA	few	TRBV5-8
CASSPLTGLRAGELFF	TGCGCCAGCAGCCCCTTGACAGGCCTTCGTGCCGGGGAGCTGTTTTTT	TRBJ2-2	NA	NA	TRBV5-1
CATHREGVGQPQHF	TGTGCCACTCATCGGGAGGGAGTGGGTCAGCCCCAGCATTTT	TRBJ1-5	NA	few	TRBV10-3
CASSLNPGGPYEQYF	TGTGCCAGCAGCTTAAATCCCGGGGGGCCCTACGAGCAGTACTTC	TRBJ2-7	NA	NA	TRBV7-6
CASTPPGTMNTEAFF	TGTGCCAGCACCCCTCCCGGGACCATGAACACTGAAGCTTTCTTT	TRBJ1-1	NA	few	TRBV9
CASSQGAETQYF	TGTGCCAGCAGCCAAGGGGCAGAGACCCAGTACTTC	TRBJ2-5	NA	once	TRBV14
CSVRDTTFSPQHF	TGCAGCGTGAGGGACACAACGTTCTCGCCCCAGCATTTT	TRBJ1-5	NA	NA	TRBV29-1
CASSIRGSPSQPQHF	TGTGCCAGTAGTATACGGGGTAGCCCGAGTCAGCCCCAGCATTTT	TRBJ1-5	NA	NA	TRBV19
CASEPVSGANVLTF	TGCGCCAGCGAGCCCGTCTCTGGGGCCAACGTCCTGACTTTC	TRBJ2-6	NA	NA	TRBV5-1
CASSRVGMSSGANVLTF	TGTGCCAGCAGTCGCGTCGGGATGTCCTCTGGGGCCAACGTCCTGACTTTC	TRBJ2-6	NA	once	TRBV28
CASSIRLKRTGELFF	TGTGCCAGTAGTATTCGGTTGAAGAGGACCGGGGAGCTGTTTTTT	TRBJ2-2	NA	NA	TRBV19
CASSNLDRVGTEAFF	TGTGCCAGCAGCAACCTGGACAGGGTGGGCACTGAAGCTTTCTTT	TRBJ1-1	NA	NA	TRBV21-1
CASSSWASTDTQYF	TGTGCCAGCAGTTCGTGGGCTAGCACAGATACGCAGTATTTT	TRBJ2-3	NA	NA	TRBV27
CASSLGAGGELFF	TGTGCCAGCAGCTTAGGTGCCGGCGGGGAGCTGTTTTTT	TRBJ2-2	NA	NA	TRBV11-2
CASSPGRAFSQETQYF	TGTGCCAGTAGTCCCGGGAGGGCCTTTTCTCAAGAGACCCAGTACTTC	TRBJ2-5	TRBD2	NA	TRBV19
CASRPPGQVVSDTQYF	TGTGCCAGCAGGCCTCCGGGACAGGTAGTTTCGGATACGCAGTATTTT	TRBJ2-3	TRBD1	once	TRBV28
CASSEQGRENIQYF	TGCGCCAGCAGTGAGCAGGGGCGGGAAAACATTCAGTACTTC	TRBJ2-4	NA	once	TRBV10-1
CASSVDLSYGYTF	TGTGCCAGCAGCGTAGATCTCAGCTATGGCTACACCTTC	TRBJ1-2	NA	few	TRBV9
CASAPMSSYGYTF	TGCGCCAGCGCCCCCATGTCTTCCTATGGCTACACCTTC	TRBJ1-2	NA	NA	TRBV4-1
CASSLRQDLREQYF	TGTGCCAGCAGCTTGAGGCAGGACCTAAGGGAGCAGTACTTC	TRBJ2-7	NA	NA	TRBV5-4
CASSSGGAFGELFF	TGTGCCAGTAGTTCAGGGGGCGCATTCGGGGAGCTGTTTTTT	TRBJ2-2	TRBD1	NA	TRBV19
CASIPGVDYSYEQYF	TGCGCCAGCATACCGGGGGTTGACTATTCCTACGAGCAGTACTTC	TRBJ2-7	NA	NA	TRBV10-2
CASSVKSSEETQYF	TGTGCCAGCAGTGTTAAATCTTCTGAAGAGACCCAGTACTTC	TRBJ2-5	NA	NA	TRBV2
CASSPLAGGGIAKTQYF	TGCGCCAGCAGCCCACTAGCAGGGGGGGGCATCGCGAAGACCCAGTACTTC	TRBJ2-5	NA	NA	TRBV5-1
CASRRLAGRTDTQYF	TGTGCCAGCAGAAGACTAGCGGGTCGTACAGATACGCAGTATTTT	TRBJ2-3	TRBD2	NA	TRBV6-6